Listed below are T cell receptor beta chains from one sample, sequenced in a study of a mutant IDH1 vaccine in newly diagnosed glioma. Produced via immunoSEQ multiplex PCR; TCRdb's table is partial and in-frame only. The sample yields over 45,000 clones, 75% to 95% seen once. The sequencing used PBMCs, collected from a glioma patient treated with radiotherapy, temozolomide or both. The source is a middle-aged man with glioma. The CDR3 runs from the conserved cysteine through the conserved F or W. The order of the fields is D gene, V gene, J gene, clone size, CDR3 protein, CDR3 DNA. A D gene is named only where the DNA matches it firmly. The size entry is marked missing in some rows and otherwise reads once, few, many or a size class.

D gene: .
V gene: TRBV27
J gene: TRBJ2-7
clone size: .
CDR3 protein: CASSLSSAYEQYF
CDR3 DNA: TGTGCCAGCAGTTTATCCTCCGCTTACGAGCAGTACTTC

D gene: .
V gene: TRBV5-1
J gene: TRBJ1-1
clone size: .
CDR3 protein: CASSRGQSYTEAFF
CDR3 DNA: TGCGCCAGCAGCCGGGGTCAGTCCTACACTGAAGCTTTCTTT

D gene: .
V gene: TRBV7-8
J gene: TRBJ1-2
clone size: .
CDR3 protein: CASSLGDTRYGYTF
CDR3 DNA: TGTGCCAGCAGCTTGGGGGACACCCGGTATGGCTACACCTTC

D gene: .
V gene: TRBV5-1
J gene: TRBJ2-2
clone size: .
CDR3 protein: CASSLAGAMNTGELFF
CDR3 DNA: TGCGCCAGCAGCTTGGCAGGGGCCATGAACACCGGGGAGCTGTTTTTT

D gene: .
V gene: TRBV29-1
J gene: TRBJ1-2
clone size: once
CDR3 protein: CSVWGPQGRNYGYTF
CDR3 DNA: TGCAGCGTTTGGGGACCCCAGGGGCGGAACTATGGCTACACCTTC

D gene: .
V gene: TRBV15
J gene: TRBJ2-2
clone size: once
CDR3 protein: CATSPRQGGGELFF
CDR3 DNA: TGTGCCACCAGCCCCAGACAGGGAGGAGGGGAGCTGTTTTTT

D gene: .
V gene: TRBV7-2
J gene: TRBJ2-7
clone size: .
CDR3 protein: CASSSTRKGFGEQYF
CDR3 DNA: TGTGCCAGCAGCTCGACTAGGAAGGGCTTTGGCGAGCAGTACTTC

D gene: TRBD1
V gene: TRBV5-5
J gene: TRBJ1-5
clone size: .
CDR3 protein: CASSPDRVVHQPQHF
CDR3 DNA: TGTGCCAGCAGCCCTGACAGGGTGGTTCATCAGCCCCAGCATTTT

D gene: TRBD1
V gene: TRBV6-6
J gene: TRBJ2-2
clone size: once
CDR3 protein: CASSYPTGGFTGELFF
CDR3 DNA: TGTGCCAGCAGTTACCCGACAGGGGGCTTCACCGGGGAGCTGTTTTTT

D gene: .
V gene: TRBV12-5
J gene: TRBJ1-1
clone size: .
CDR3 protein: CASGLALGGMNTEAFF
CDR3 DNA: TGTGCTAGTGGTTTGGCCTTGGGGGGCATGAACACTGAAGCTTTCTTT

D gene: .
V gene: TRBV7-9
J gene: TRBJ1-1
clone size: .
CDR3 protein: CASSDLTVNTEAFF
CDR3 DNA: TGTGCCAGCAGCGACTTGACAGTGAACACTGAAGCTTTCTTT

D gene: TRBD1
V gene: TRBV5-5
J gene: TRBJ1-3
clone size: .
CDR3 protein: CASSFGQAGNTIYF
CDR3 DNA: TGTGCCAGCAGCTTCGGACAGGCGGGAAACACCATATATTTT

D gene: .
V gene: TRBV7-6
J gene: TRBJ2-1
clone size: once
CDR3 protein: CASSFGPQGGRNEQFF
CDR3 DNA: TGTGCCAGCAGCTTTGGCCCCCAGGGGGGGAGGAATGAGCAGTTCTTC

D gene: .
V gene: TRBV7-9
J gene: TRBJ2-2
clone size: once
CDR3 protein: CASQSREQLNTGELFF
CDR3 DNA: TGTGCCAGCCAGAGTCGGGAGCAGCTTAACACCGGGGAGCTGTTTTTT

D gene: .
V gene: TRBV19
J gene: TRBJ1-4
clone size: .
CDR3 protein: CASSKTPGPNRATNEKLFF
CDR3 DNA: TGTGCCAGTAGTAAAACGCCGGGGCCTAATCGTGCAACTAATGAAAAACTGTTTTTT

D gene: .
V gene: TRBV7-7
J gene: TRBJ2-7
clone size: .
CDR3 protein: CASSPGLGGTYEQYF
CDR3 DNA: TGTGCTAGCAGCCCAGGACTCGGAGGTACCTACGAGCAGTACTTC

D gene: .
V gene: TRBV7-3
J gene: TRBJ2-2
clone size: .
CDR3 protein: CASSFGTGELFF
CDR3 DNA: TGTGCCAGCAGCTTTGGCACCGGGGAGCTGTTTTTT

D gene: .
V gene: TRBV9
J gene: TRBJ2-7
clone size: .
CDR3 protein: CASITEGSYEQYF
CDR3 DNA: TGTGCCAGCATAACGGAGGGCTCCTACGAGCAGTACTTC

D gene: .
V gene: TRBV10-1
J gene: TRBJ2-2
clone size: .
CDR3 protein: CASSETKNTGELFF
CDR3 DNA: TGCGCCAGCAGTGAGACAAAGAACACCGGGGAGCTGTTTTTT

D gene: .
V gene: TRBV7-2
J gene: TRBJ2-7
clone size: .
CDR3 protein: CASSPSGSSYEQYF
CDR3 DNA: TGTGCCAGCAGCCCCTCGGGAAGCTCCTACGAGCAGTACTTC

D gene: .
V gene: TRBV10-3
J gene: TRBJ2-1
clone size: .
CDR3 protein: CAITGTNNEQFF
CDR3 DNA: TGTGCCATCACCGGGACCAACAATGAGCAGTTCTTC

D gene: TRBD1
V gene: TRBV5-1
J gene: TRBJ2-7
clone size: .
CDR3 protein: CASSEGQGEQYF
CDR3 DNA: TGCGCCAGCAGCGAGGGACAGGGAGAGCAGTACTTC

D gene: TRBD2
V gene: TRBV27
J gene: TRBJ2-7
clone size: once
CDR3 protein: CATRERPGGEQYF
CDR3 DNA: TGTGCCACTCGAGAGAGACCGGGGGGAGAGCAGTACTTC

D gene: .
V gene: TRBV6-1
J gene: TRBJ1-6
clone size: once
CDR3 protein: CASSQILVMAPLHF
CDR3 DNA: TGTGCCAGCAGCCAAATTCTGGTTATGGCACCCCTCCACTTT